These 10 T cell receptor beta chains originate from one sample sequenced in a study of T-cell memory formation after mild COVID-19. TCRdb fed the 5' RACE reads into MiXCR, producing one record per CDR3 protein. In the table there are tens of thousands of distinct CDR3 sequences, 25% to 35% of which are singletons. Sequences were obtained from PBMCs or a T cell subset sorted from them (not recorded which). All receptors derive from a man younger than 35 who had mild COVID-19 (a few samples of this study predate the infection). Cell type and time point are not known.

The chain employs TRBV7-9 and TRBJ2-1; 7 bases fit TRBD1. The CDR3 is 15 residues long. CDR1 and CDR2 from the germline V gene are SEHNR and FQNEAQ (reference sequence). Trimming at V came to 2 bases and at J to 6 bases, leaving 7 bases not matched to a gene. The CDR3, as DNA: TGTGCCAGCAGCTTACGGGACAGACCGACCAATGAGCAGTTCTTC. It translates to CASSLRDRPTNEQFF.

In this sample, this clonotype turned up a few times. CDR3 nucleotides: TGTGCCAGCGGGGCCGGGGGGCACACAGATACGCAGTATTTT. It codes for CASGAGGHTDTQYF. The chain couples TRBV6-4 to TRBJ2-3, with a tentative D call TRBD2 (7 bases). V was trimmed by 8 bases and J by 2 bases, leaving 14 bases between them. The CDR3 sequence is 14 residues long. CDR1 and CDR2 (germline): MRHNA, SNTAGT.

This chain joins TRBV7-9 and TRBJ2-1, with a possible D match to TRBD1 (5 bases). The CDR3 has 14 residues. Trimming cost V 1 base and J 5 bases, with 9 bases left between them. CDR1 is SEHNR and CDR2 is FQNEAQ in the germline V gene (reference sequence). CDR3 protein: CASSLGGRDNEQFF. CDR3 DNA: TGTGCCAGCAGCTTAGGGGGCAGGGACAATGAGCAGTTCTTC.

This clonotype showed up many times. V usage is TRBV6-5 and J usage is TRBJ1-2, with a weak D call TRBD1 (6 bases). The CDR3 contains 15 residues. Germline V gene lookup returns CDR1 MNHEY and CDR2 SVGAGI. V lost 0 bases and J 7 bases, leaving 15 bases between the germline ends. The CDR3 is CASSYSTGTSGGYTF. Here the CDR3 DNA reads TGTGCCAGCAGTTACTCGACTGGGACATCGGGTGGCTACACCTTC.

This rearrangement joins TRBV7-9 to TRBJ2-7; tentatively, D is TRBD1 (5 bases). The CDR3 totals 14 residues. The germline V and J ends were trimmed by 4 bases and 0 bases, with 10 bases remaining between them. Per the germline V gene, CDR1 is SEHNR and CDR2 is FQNEAQ (reference sequence). The CDR3 DNA is TGTGCCAGCAGCTCAGAGACAGTCTCCTACGAGCAGTACTTC. Its translation: CASSSETVSYEQYF.

This chain joins TRBV7-9 and TRBJ2-1; possibly TRBD2 for D (6 bases). V was trimmed by 6 bases and J by 7 bases, leaving 28 bases between them. The length of the CDR3 is 18 residues. Germline V gene sequence: CDR1 SEHNR, CDR2 FQNEAQ (reference sequence). CDR3 sequence (DNA): TGTGCCAGCAGTTTACTATGGGGTCAGCGGGCCAACCCGAATGAGCAGTTCTTC. Translation gives CASSLLWGQRANPNEQFF.

The gene calls are TRBV20-1 and TRBJ2-2; 10 positions agree with TRBD2. Germline trimming cut 7 bases from V and 0 bases from J; bases unmatched to any gene: 5. Germline V gives CDR1 DFQATT, CDR2 SNEGSKA (reference sequence). The CDR3 consists of 15 residues. This chain's CDR3 is CSGTSGRSNTGELFF. DNA for the CDR3: TGCAGTGGGACTAGCGGACGATCGAACACCGGGGAGCTGTTTTTT.

This clonotype was seen more than once but under ten times. The chain recombines TRBV6-5 with TRBJ1-2; D remains ambiguous. The CDR3 extends over 16 amino acids. Deletions cut 0 bases from V and 2 bases from J, with 13 bases between. Germline V CDR1 and CDR2: MNHEY, SVGAGI. CDR3 sequence: CASSYSRAHVNYGYTF. The CDR3 bases are TGTGCCAGCAGTTACTCGAGGGCCCATGTGAACTATGGCTACACCTTC.

The chain uses TRBV5-1 and TRBJ2-1; D may be TRBD1 (5 bases). Trimming pared 4 bases from V and 8 bases from J, leaving 10 bases between. Germline V lookup: CDR1 SGHRS, CDR2 YFSETQ. The CDR3 spans 12 residues. CDR3 in DNA: TGCGCCAGCAGCCTAAGGGGTCATGAGCAGTTCTTC. It is translated as CASSLRGHEQFF.

The chain couples TRBV6-4 to TRBJ2-1, with 11 bases that match TRBD2. J was trimmed by 10 bases and V by 3 bases; bases with no gene match: 11. Germline V gene data show CDR1 as MRHNA and CDR2 as SNTAGT. CDR3 length equals 16 residues. CDR3 sequence (DNA): TGTGCCAGCAGTGAGTTTAGAACTAGCGGGGGCCGGGAGCAGTTCTTC. Translating it yields CASSEFRTSGGREQFF.